This record covers a single T cell receptor beta chain. A junction end diverges from the germline sequence, so it may reflect a read error. This record comes from a study of technical replicates of blood from a handful of donors. Germline V CDR1 and CDR2: MNHNS, SASEGT. The CDR3 consists of 16 residues. Method: immunoSEQ multiplex PCR; TCRdb's copy keeps in-frame clones and lacks some. The data show 65,000 to 85,000 clones, about 96% seen once. The clonotype was recovered from a human donor in good health. Sequencing was carried out using T cells isolated from PBMCs. This chain connects TRBV6-1 to TRBJ2-4, with 7 nucleotides matching TRBD1. The DNA for the CDR3 is TGTGCCAGCAGAGAAGGGACAGCCGGAGCCAAAAACATTCAGTACTTC. It translates to CASREGTAGAKNIQYF.